This is a list of T cell receptor beta chains from one sample in a study of blood T cell repertoires in COVID-19. The protocol was immunoSEQ multiplex PCR, while the TCRdb copy is restricted to in-frame clones and leaves out a portion. The sample lists 70,000 or so clones; around 90% were seen once. Sequencing input: peripheral blood. The receptors stem from a human donor in a cohort sampled during active COVID-19. Each CDR3 is given with its conserved first and last residue. A D gene is named only where the DNA matches it firmly.

TRBJ1-1	TRBV15	NA	TGTGCCACCAGCAGAGATCTGACAGAGAACACTGAAGCTTTCTTT	CATSRDLTENTEAFF
TRBJ2-5	TRBV7-2	TRBD2	TGTGCCAGCAGCTTAGGGGTTAGCGGGAGGGCCTACCTAGAGACCCAGTACTTC	CASSLGVSGRAYLETQYF
TRBJ2-3	TRBV19	NA	TGTGCCAGTAAGTTGGTTCGGGTTTCGCGCACAGATACGCAGTATTTT	CASKLVRVSRTDTQYF
TRBJ2-1	TRBV2	TRBD2	TGTGCCAGCAGTGTATTAGGACTAGCGGGAGATGCCTACAATGAGCAGTTCTTC	CASSVLGLAGDAYNEQFF
TRBJ2-7	TRBV3-1/TRBV3-2	TRBD1	TGTGCCAGCAGCCAGTGGGGGACAGGGTCCTACGAGCAGTACTTC	CASSQWGTGSYEQYF
TRBJ2-1	TRBV28	NA	TGTGCCAGCAGTTTCATGGCGGGCTCGGACAATGAGCAGTTCTTC	CASSFMAGSDNEQFF
TRBJ2-1	TRBV5-5	TRBD2	TGTGCCAGCAGCAGACTACTTGGAAGCGGGAGTTACAATGAGCAGTTCTTC	CASSRLLGSGSYNEQFF
TRBJ2-1	TRBV7-8	TRBD2	TGTGCCAGCAGCGTCGGACTAGATGGGATGAGGGAGCAGTTCTTC	CASSVGLDGMREQFF
TRBJ2-3	TRBV4-2	TRBD2	TGTGCCAGCAGGGAGGCTAGCGGTAGCACAGATACGCAGTATTTT	CASREASGSTDTQYF
TRBJ1-1	TRBV10-3	NA	TGTGCCATCAGTGAGTCGAGGGGGGGGACTGAAGCTTTCTTT	CAISESRGGTEAFF
TRBJ2-7	TRBV28	TRBD1	TGTGCCAGCAGTCAACCCGGGACAGGGATTAACGAGCAGTACTTC	CASSQPGTGINEQYF
TRBJ1-1	TRBV20-1	NA	TGCAGTGCCCACGGACAGGAAGCTTTCTTT	CSAHGQEAFF